Presented here are 9 T cell receptor beta chains from one specimen sequenced in a study of T cells in localized non-small cell lung cancer. Profiled with immunoSEQ multiplex PCR; TCRdb holds only in-frame clones, not every one. Among 9,500 to 15,000 clones listed, around four fifths were seen once. Sequencing used peripheral blood, obtained before any cancer treatment. These receptors were obtained from a male donor aged 60 or older with stage I lung adenocarcinoma.

This chain uses TRBV7-2 with TRBJ2-3; 14 bases fit TRBD2. The V segment lost 4 bases and the J segment 5 bases; nucleotides outside the gene matches: 8. Germline V lookup: CDR1 SGHTA, CDR2 FQGNSA. The CDR3 has 17 amino acids. The CDR3 DNA follows: TGTGCCAGCAGCTCGATGGGACTAGCGGGAGTAAGAGATACGCAGTATTTT. Translated: CASSSMGLAGVRDTQYF. The complete variable domain, with remaining parts taken from reference TRBV7-2 and TRBJ2-3, reads GAGVSQSPSNKVTEKGKDVELRCDPISGHTALYWYRQSLGQGLEFLIYFQGNSAPDKSGLPSDRFSAERTGGSVSTLTIQRTQQEDSAVYLCASSSMGLAGVRDTQYFGPGTRLTVL.

The V call is TRBV5-4, the J call TRBJ2-7, with 8 nucleotides matching TRBD1. V lost 4 bases, J lost 3 bases, and 3 bases stayed unmatched. The CDR3 runs 13 residues. The germline CDR1 and CDR2 sequences are SGHNT and YYREEE (reference sequence). In nucleotides, the CDR3 is TGTGCCAGCAGCGTGGACAGGGACTACGAGCAGTACTTC. Translation gives CASSVDRDYEQYF.

V usage is TRBV30 and J usage is TRBJ2-1; 12 bases align to TRBD2. This CDR3 has 15 residues. V trimming: 1 base; J trimming: 6 bases; junction bases outside the gene matches: 4. Germline-derived CDR1 and CDR2 are GTSNPN and SVGIG (reference sequence). The CDR3 here is CAWSGRLAGVNEQFF. The CDR3 nucleotides read TGTGCCTGGAGTGGCAGACTAGCGGGAGTCAATGAGCAGTTCTTC.

The chain employs TRBV2 and TRBJ2-1; 10 nucleotides align to TRBD2. Germline V CDR1 and CDR2: SNHLY, FYNNEI. Germline trimming cut 1 base from V and 10 bases from J; bases unmatched to any gene: 10. The CDR3 spans 16 residues. CDR3 in DNA: TGTGCCAGCAGTGAAGAGGGGACTAGCGTACGCAGAGAGCAGTTCTTC. Translated, it gives CASSEEGTSVRREQFF.

This sequence joins TRBV5-8 and TRBJ1-5, with D perhaps matching TRBD1 (6 bases). V gave up 4 bases and J gave up 2 bases, with 13 bases separating them. Germline loops: CDR1 SGHTS, CDR2 YDEGEE. The CDR3 totals 15 residues. The CDR3 bases are TGTGCCAGCAGCCCGGAGGGACATCGCAATCAGCCCCAGCATTTT. Its translation: CASSPEGHRNQPQHF.

The chain employs TRBV5-4 and TRBJ2-5; perhaps TRBD2 as D (6 bases). Germline values: CDR1 SGHNT, CDR2 YYREEE (reference sequence). V was trimmed by 4 bases and J by 1 base, leaving 14 bases between them. The CDR3 spans 15 residues. This CDR3 is CASSRAGISQETQYF. CDR3 DNA sequence: TGTGCCAGCAGCCGAGCGGGTATAAGCCAAGAGACCCAGTACTTC.

The CDR3 loop is CASSLTGGEQFF. The CDR3 DNA reads TGTGCCAGCAGTCTCACAGGGGGAGAGCAGTTCTTC. The J gene is TRBJ2-1, the V gene TRBV2; TRBD1 matches at 8 bases. The CDR3 is made up of 12 amino acids. The ends lost 5 bases at V and 10 bases at J; junction bases unmatched: 4. Germline CDR1 is SNHLY and CDR2 is FYNNEI.

This rearrangement joins TRBV7-6 to TRBJ2-3; D is undetermined. CDR1 SGHVS and CDR2 FNYEAQ come from the germline V gene. The CDR3 length is 13 residues. Trimming stripped 4 bases from V and 9 bases from J, with 14 bases between. CDR3 residues: CASSWRSVGTQYF. CDR3 DNA: TGTGCCAGCAGCTGGCGGTCGGTTGGGACGCAGTATTTT.

By proportion, this clone is medium-sized. The chain has TRBV19 and TRBJ1-2; possible D gene TRBD1, 5 bases. The germline V gene has CDR1 LNHDA and CDR2 SQIVND (reference sequence). The V and J ends lost 2 bases and 5 bases respectively, with 24 bases between them. CDR3 length: 18 amino acids. As DNA, the CDR3 is TGTGCCAGTAGTATACTCGGGACGGAAGGCGACTCCCCTTATGGCTACACCTTC. This codes for CASSILGTEGDSPYGYTF. Using reference TRBV19 and TRBJ1-2 for the parts outside the CDR3, the full variable domain is DGGITQSPKYLFRKEGQNVTLSCEQNLNHDAMYWYRQDPGQGLRLIYYSQIVNDFQKGDIAEGYSVSREKKESFPLTVTSAQKNPTAFYLCASSILGTEGDSPYGYTFGSGTRLTVV.